The clone carrying this T cell receptor (beta chain) was seen a handful of times. The antigen is undetermined. The sort gate was single viable CD3+CD4+CD8-CD45RO+ cells for memory CD4+ T cells. Donors' CMV status reflects serum IgG against pp150, pp28, p38, p52. CDR1 is SNHLY and CDR2 is FYNNEI in the germline V gene. V lost 5 bases and J lost 2; bases outside the gene matches: 6. CDR3 length: 17 amino acids. Clones were read by immunoSEQ multiplex PCR, and TCRdb kept only the in-frame ones, dropping some. This sample has 50,000 to 60,000 clones, with around 83% found just once. The data originate from a study of memory CD4+ T cells and cytomegalovirus serostatus. Study results and caveats: The CMV-associated TCR signature appears largely within the CD4+ memory repertoire. CD4+ memory repertoires contained 67 of 164 reported CMV TCRbeta sequences.

The chain combines TRBV2 with TRBJ2-1; 13 bases match TRBD2. This receptor was obtained from an adult in good health and CMV-seropositive. The sample taken for sequencing was memory CD4+ T cells from blood. CDR3 region: CASSLRLAGGTYNEQFF. Here the CDR3 DNA reads TGTGCCAGCAGTCTGCGACTAGCGGGGGGAACCTACAATGAGCAGTTCTTC.